One sample yielded the 3 T cell receptor beta chains listed below, sequenced in a study of shared clonotypes between healthy human individuals. Produced via immunoSEQ multiplex PCR; TCRdb's table is partial and in-frame only. The repertoire holds some 200,000 clones, with approximately 65% as singletons. The sample consisted of memory CD4+ T cells sorted from blood. Subset defined: CD45RA-negative fraction. The origin of the receptors is a man in his thirties or forties in good health.

This clone turned up a few times. The CDR3 DNA is TGTGCCAGCAGTTTACTGGACGGGAAGGGGGAGACCCAGTACTTC. This gives the protein CASSLLDGKGETQYF. This sequence joins TRBV28 and TRBJ2-5, with D perhaps matching TRBD1 or TRBD2 (5 bases each). The CDR3 extends over 15 amino acids. Germline assignment: CDR1 MDHEN and CDR2 SYDVKM. Between the trimmed V and J ends, which lost 2 bases and 5 bases, there was a span of 15 bases.

The J gene is TRBJ1-2, the V gene TRBV28, with TRBD1 as a possible D gene (5 bases). Germline V lookup: CDR1 MDHEN, CDR2 SYDVKM. The V and J ends lost 5 bases and 3 bases respectively, with 19 bases between them. The CDR3 length is 16 residues. The CDR3 DNA reads TGTGCCAGCAGTCCCCTCAGGGAGGGCTCCCACTATGGCTACACCTTC. Translation gives CASSPLREGSHYGYTF.

The V and J genes are TRBV7-2 and TRBJ1-5; D gene unclear. Germline CDR1 SGHTA, CDR2 FQGNSA. V dropped 5 bases and J dropped 4 bases, with 15 bases sitting between them. This CDR3 comprises 15 residues. CDR3: CASSLGLGGNQPQHF. CDR3 sequence (DNA): TGTGCCAGCAGCCTAGGGTTGGGAGGGAATCAGCCCCAGCATTTT.